What follows describes a single T cell receptor (beta chain). The specificity of this receptor is unknown. Per-nucleotide qualities are absent, and no much larger clonotype sits a single base away. This sample was included in a study of shared clonotypes between healthy human individuals (dated by TCRdb to about 2020). General notes on the study: The cohort comprised a couple of women and a few men aged 18 to 49 years. Per donor, three plates each were used for CD4 naive and CD4 memory, two for CD8 naive, and one for CD8 memory. The study deeply sequenced blood TCR repertoires of several healthy adults to estimate repertoire size and the extent of clonotype sharing between individuals. Libraries were prepared and TCR repertoires were sequenced by different laboratories using diverse techniques, in order to increase sequencing depth and limit assay-specific biases. Between about 0.8 and 9.5 billion PBMCs per donor were obtained by leukapheresis.

The CDR3, cysteine through phenylalanine, is 13 amino acids long. Here the CDR3 DNA is all that survives: 39 bases in frame from base 1. The germline V gene specifies MDHEN as CDR1 and SYDVKM as CDR2. Trimming at the junction amounts to 5 bases on V and 9 bases on J, and the germline ends lie 14 bases apart. CD8 naive samples were CD45RO-negative cells positively selected for CCR7, giving a CD45RA+CCR7+ population that excluded TemRA cells. Healthy HIV-negative adults with no recently reported acute infections or vaccinations were included as donors. Every donor was a Caucasian adult living in Nashville, Tennessee, USA. Blood was collected by leukapheresis, and PBMCs were isolated by Ficoll-Histopaque density gradient centrifugation and then cryopreserved in liquid nitrogen vapor phase. Analytical flow cytometry was used to check the purity and quantity of each magnetically sorted T cell population. From each sorted fraction, genomic DNA was isolated and quantified by UV absorbance on a Nanodrop 2000c.

Study-wide findings and limitations: Across a handful of donors, around 5% of naive CD4, roughly 3.3% of naive CD8, 2.3% of memory CD4, and about 0.44% of memory CD8 clonotypes were shared. Larger estimated clonotype richness was generally found for naive subsets than for memory subsets. Compared with non-shared clonotypes, the clonotypes found in all four sorted-subset donors had higher generation probabilities. Because the study included a small number of donors, the genetic and exposure-history diversity represented was limited. Sampling was restricted to blood, and TCR repertoires in tissue are likely to differ from TCR repertoires in blood. Pairwise subsampling indicated that sequencing depth was expected to affect the degree of clonotype sharing among donors. Rarefaction of sorted-subset datasets indicated incomplete sequencing despite the large sequencing depth.

Using the deep immunoSEQ assay, multiplex PCR amplified TCR CDR3 regions from genomic DNA. Extracted genomic DNA from each cell subset was distributed evenly across all wells of several immunoSEQ 96-well plates, and each plate was treated as a replicate. For sorted subsets, approximately 0.2 ug of genomic DNA, equivalent to about 30,000 T cell genomes, went into each replicate PCR. Purified libraries were quantified with a Qubit 3.0 fluorometer, sized on a Bioanalyzer 2100, and re-quantified with the KAPA Library Quantification kit. A separate single-read 150-cycle Illumina NextSeq 550 flow cell was used to sequence each immunoSEQ 96-well plate. For the original study's pipeline: Because the immunoSEQ output included only junctional sequences and no quality scores, the filtering could not be the same as the filtering used for full-length reads. To assign V/J genes and CDR3, sequences were annotated using PyIR, a Python wrapper for IgBLAST v1.9, with IMGT germline references. Reads were removed for weak V/J assignments (E-value above 1e-6), missing CDR3, stop codons, out-of-frame junctions, or ambiguous translated residues. V3J clonotypes were defined by identical inferred V gene, J gene, and CDR3 amino acid sequence. To compute the percentage overlap between repertoires, the number of shared unique clonotypes was divided by the size of the smaller repertoire. RTK rarefaction, the Chao1 estimator, and Recon v2.1 estimates of unobserved clonotypes were used to assess repertoire richness. Generation probabilities for all TCRbeta clonotypes obtained by the gDNA method from a handful of donors were computed using OLGA. Drawn from immuneACCESS, this table holds only the in-frame rearrangements with V and J called that TCRdb kept. Clones are partly lost; checked studies trace under half to an unresolved V gene and leave the rest unexplained. V, J and clone size reflect that table, while D and trimming were determined from the DNA. This sample gives roughly 2.1 million clones in total; about 93% of them show up just once. Of the sample, 1.5% to 2% falls within the top ten clones.

Recombination linked TRBV28 to TRBJ2-1; no D segment can be confidently identified. The sequenced sample consisted of naive CD8+ T cells from PBMCs. According to the study, the label for this sample's cell subset or site signals: CD45RA+CCR7+. The origin of this receptor is a young man in good health. Some clones in this sample may be carry-over from other donors' samples. CDR3 region: CASSQGLVVEQFF. The nucleotides read TGTGCCAGCAGTCAAGGGCTTGTTGTTGAGCAGTTCTTC. Reference TRBV28 and TRBJ2-1 genes cover what lies past the CDR3, so the full variable domain is DVKVTQSSRYLVKRTGEKVFLECVQDMDHENMFWYRQDPGLGLRLIYFSYDVKMKEKGDIPEGYSVSREKKERFSLILESASTNQTSMYLCASSQGLVVEQFFGPGTRLTVL.